The clone carrying this TCR beta chain showed up just once. No antigen is known for it. Germline V lookup: CDR1 MGHRA, CDR2 YSYEKL. The CDR3 sequence is 17 residues long. Trimming removed 1 base from V and 1 base from J, with 15 bases in between. Sample treatment: oral pan-JAK inhibitor, 5-10 mg twice daily. This entry is derived from a study of CD8+ T cells in alopecia areata. Study outcomes and limitations: Scalp and blood samples kept many expanded lesional clones throughout tofacitinib.

Sequencing templates came from extracted RNA that was reverse transcribed into cDNA. TCRdb keeps only in-frame clones here, not all; method: immunoSEQ multiplex PCR. The sample includes 35,000 to 45,000 clones, around 90% seen only once; the top ten take approximately 19%. Specimen: CD8+ T cells sorted from blood, collected at week 24, from a patient treated with tofacitinib. This sequence was found in a human donor with alopecia areata. This chain connects TRBV4-1 to TRBJ2-3; tentative D call: TRBD2 (6 bases). For the CDR3, the DNA is TGCGCCAGCAGCCAAGCTGGGACTTCACTCGGCACAGATACGCAGTATTTT. It is translated as CASSQAGTSLGTDTQYF.